This T cell receptor (beta chain) comes out of a study of cytomegalovirus exposure and HLA in healthy donors. Study as a whole: There were 350 to 400 genotyped donors. Of these, about 81% fell in the genetic ancestry cluster associated with self-reported Caucasian donors. Notes on the study in general: Previously analyzed data showed that most TCR beta V segments were productive at a frequency of about 87% or about 30%.

60 Vbeta and 13 Jbeta primers were used in PCR. Profiled with immunoSEQ multiplex PCR; TCRdb holds only in-frame clones, not every one. The sample lists 120,000 to 150,000 clones; 75% to 90% were seen once. The CDR3 totals 15 residues. V dropped 6 bases and J dropped 0; count of bases not matched to a gene: 4. The germline gives CDR1 MNHEY, CDR2 SVGAGI. This clone has only one observation. Antigen specificity is unknown. Material for sequencing was PBMCs. V usage is TRBV6-5 and J usage is TRBJ1-1, with 10 bases matching TRBD1. The origin of this receptor is a female donor in good health and CMV-seronegative. The CDR3 loop is CASRKGQGVNTEAFF. CDR3 in DNA: TGTGCCAGCAGAAAAGGACAGGGGGTGAACACTGAAGCTTTCTTT.